The clone carrying this TCR beta chain was detected a few times. These data originate in a study of T cells after yellow fever vaccination. From germline, CDR1 is SGHTA and CDR2 FQGNSA. Trimming shortened V by 4 bases and J by 3 bases, and 13 bases separated the two germline ends. This CDR3 is built from 14 residues. TCRdb re-called the 5' RACE reads through MiXCR, storing one row per CDR3 protein. The sample has a few hundred thousand distinct CDR3 sequences, about 15% seen once. This sample comprised PBMCs, obtained less than 6 days after the first yellow fever vaccination. The rearrangement links TRBV7-2 to TRBJ2-7; D might be TRBD1 or TRBD2, each matching 5 bases. The sequence was obtained from a man between 18 and 35 years old who received the YFV17D yellow fever vaccine. The CDR3 region is CASSSPGQNYEQYV. DNA of the CDR3: TGTGCCAGCAGCTCTCCGGGGCAAAACTACGAGCAGTACGTC.